A single sample gave rise to the 20 T cell receptor beta chains below, sequenced in a study of identical twins. TCRdb reprocessed the 5' RACE reads with MiXCR, giving one entry per CDR3 protein. Counted here are 1.5 million to 2 million distinct CDR3 sequences, under 35% occurring once; the ten biggest clones make up more than 0.25%. Source material: cord blood. These TCRs come from a newborn girl in good health.

V is TRBV3-1 and J is TRBJ2-2, with 11 bases lining up with TRBD2. The CDR3 sequence is 16 residues long. Germline CDR1 and CDR2: LGHDT and YNNKEL (reference sequence). The J segment lost 0 bases and the V segment lost 5 bases, leaving 2 bases of the junction unmatched. CDR3 region: CASSKLAGANTGELFF. Written as DNA, the CDR3 is TGTGCCAGCAGCAAACTAGCGGGAGCGAACACCGGGGAGCTGTTTTTT. Complete variable domain (other parts from reference TRBV3-1 and TRBJ2-2): DTAVSQTPKYLVTQMGNDKSIKCEQNLGHDTMYWYKQDSKKFLKIMFSYNNKELIINETVPNRFSPKSPDKAHLNLHINSLELGDSAVYFCASSKLAGANTGELFFGEGSRLTVL.

V and J are TRBV19 and TRBJ2-1; 7 nucleotides agree with TRBD2. The J segment lost 4 bases and the V segment lost 3 bases, leaving 6 bases of the junction unmatched. Germline CDR1 LNHDA, CDR2 SQIVND (reference sequence). The CDR3 runs 15 residues. As DNA, the CDR3 is TGTGCCAGTAGTATCCAGGGAGGGCAATACAATGAGCAGTTCTTC. This encodes CASSIQGGQYNEQFF.

This clonotype was picked up a small number of times. The chain recombines TRBV28 with TRBJ2-7; D possibly matches TRBD1 or TRBD2 (6 bases each). This CDR3 is 17 amino acids long. The germline V gene has CDR1 MDHEN and CDR2 SYDVKM. The V gene lost 3 bases and the J gene lost 4 bases, with 22 bases spanning the gap. CDR3: CASSLGRLRDTSYEQYF. The CDR3, as DNA: TGTGCCAGCAGTTTGGGGAGGCTACGGGACACCTCTTACGAGCAGTACTTC.

This sequence joins TRBV29-1 and TRBJ2-3; 11 nucleotides align to TRBD2. CDR3 length: 14 residues. The J segment lost 2 bases and the V segment lost 8 bases, leaving 6 bases of the junction unmatched. Per the germline V gene, CDR1 is SQVTM and CDR2 is ANQGSEA. The CDR3 sequence: CSLLAGGLTDTQYF. The CDR3 DNA is TGCAGCCTTCTAGCGGGGGGCCTCACAGATACGCAGTATTTT.

This clonotype was seen repeatedly, ten times or more. The CDR3 reads CATSESGNREETQYF. The DNA for the CDR3 is TGTGCCACCAGTGAGTCAGGGAATCGAGAAGAGACCCAGTACTTC. This chain uses TRBV24-1 with TRBJ2-5, with D maybe TRBD1 (5 bases). The CDR3 spans 15 residues. V gave up 4 bases and J gave up 3 bases, with 14 bases separating them. Germline V gene lookup returns CDR1 KGHDR and CDR2 SFDVKD.

This clonotype was observed a few times. The chain recombines TRBV7-9 with TRBJ2-4; no definite D call. The V gene lost 4 bases and the J gene lost 9 bases, with 13 bases spanning the gap. The CDR3 has 13 residues. The germline gives CDR1 SEHNR, CDR2 FQNEAQ (reference sequence). As DNA, the CDR3 is TGTGCCAGCAGCTCCTCTAGTTTGGGCATTCAGTACTTC. The encoded protein is CASSSSSLGIQYF.

The V and J genes are TRBV6-5 and TRBJ2-1; D may be TRBD2 (6 bases). Judging by the DNA end, TRBJ2-7 fits better; the J call may be wrong. The V gene's germline CDR1 is MNHEY and CDR2 SVGAGI. The CDR3 length is 13 residues. The CDR3 DNA reads as TGTGCCAGCAGTTACCAGGCAGGGAGGGAGCAGTACTTC. The encoded protein is CASSYQAGREQYF.

This clonotype was observed at least ten times. An end of the junction does not agree with germline; a read error may underlie this. In nucleotides, the CDR3 is TGTGCTAGCAGCTTGGGGTCTAGCTCCTACGAGCAGTACTTC. Its translation is CASSLGSSSYEQYF. J is TRBJ2-7 and V is TRBV5-1, with a weak D call TRBD2 (5 bases). CDR3 length equals 14 residues. Per germline, CDR1 SGHRS and CDR2 YFSETQ.

CDR3 residues: CASSYTRVSNEQFF. The CDR3 DNA reads as TGTGCCAGCAGTTATACTAGAGTCAGCAATGAGCAGTTCTTC. The chain carries TRBV27 and TRBJ2-1; perhaps TRBD2 as D (5 bases). CDR1 and CDR2 (germline): MNHEY, SMNVEV (reference sequence). The CDR3 is made up of 14 amino acids. V lost 4 bases and J 6 bases, leaving 13 bases between the germline ends.

This clonotype appeared many times. Relative to the germline gene, one junction end is altered; a read error may explain this. The rearrangement links TRBV7-2 to TRBJ2-7, with D tentatively TRBD1 or TRBD2 (5 bases each). The CDR3 extends over 15 amino acids. Germline V CDR1 and CDR2: SGHTA, FQGNSA. CDR3 coding DNA: TGTGCCAGCAGTTTAGGGCAGGGACCCTCCTACGAGCAGTACTTC. As protein: CASSLGQGPSYEQYF.

The chain employs TRBV29-1 and TRBJ2-5, with a possible D match to TRBD2 (6 bases). With 4 bases removed from V and 4 bases from J, the gap between germline ends came to 16 bases. This CDR3 comprises 14 residues. The germline V gene has CDR1 SQVTM and CDR2 ANQGSEA. CDR3 bases: TGCAGCGTTGGCGGAACTAGCTCGTCAGAGACCCAGTACTTC. The encoded protein is CSVGGTSSSETQYF. The whole variable domain, remainder taken from reference TRBV29-1 and TRBJ2-5, is SAVISQKPSRDICQRGTSLTIQCQVDSQVTMMFWYRQQPGQSLTLIATANQGSEATYESGFVIDKFPISRPNLTFSTLTVSNMSPEDSSIYLCSVGGTSSSETQYFGPGTRLLVL.

Here the CDR3 DNA reads TGCGCCAGCAGCTTGCCAGGCCGCTCGGGGAATGAGCAGTTCTTC. It encodes CASSLPGRSGNEQFF. This sequence joins TRBV5-1 and TRBJ2-1, with a possible D match to TRBD2 (5 bases). The CDR3 has 15 residues. Looked up from germline, CDR1 is SGHRS and CDR2 is YFSETQ. Trimming cost V 1 base and J 7 bases, with 15 bases left between them.

The V gene is TRBV10-1, the J gene TRBJ1-1; maybe TRBD1 (6 bases). This CDR3 has 13 residues. Germline values: CDR1 WNHNN, CDR2 SYGVQD (reference sequence). V was pared by 3 bases and J by 10 bases, with 15 bases between. The CDR3 is CASSDSPDRRAFF. In nucleotides, the CDR3 is TGCGCCAGCAGTGATTCCCCTGACAGGAGAGCTTTCTTT.

This chain connects TRBV5-5 to TRBJ2-3, with unresolved D. V lost 4 bases to trimming and J lost 4 bases, with 19 bases between them. The germline V gene encodes CDR1 SGHKS and CDR2 YYEKEE (reference sequence). The CDR3 spans 16 residues. Here the CDR3 reads CASSGTLWGIPDTQYF. The CDR3, as DNA: TGTGCCAGCAGCGGAACTTTGTGGGGAATCCCAGATACGCAGTATTTT.

The genes are TRBV4-1 and TRBJ1-5; no clear D gene. The CDR3 loop spans 13 amino acids. Germline V gene lookup returns CDR1 MGHRA and CDR2 YSYEKL. Trimming cost V 2 bases and J 7 bases, with 9 bases left between them. CDR3: CASSQPAAQPQHF. In DNA form, the CDR3 reads TGCGCCAGCAGCCAACCTGCGGCCCAGCCCCAGCATTTT.

The chain recombines TRBV5-1 with TRBJ2-2; D possibly corresponds to TRBD1 (6 bases). Germline V gene data show CDR1 as SGHRS and CDR2 as YFSETQ. This CDR3 is built from 16 residues. Trimming left V 4 bases short and J 5 bases short, with 18 bases between. Here the CDR3 reads CASSPRDNLWTGELFF. CDR3 sequence (DNA): TGCGCCAGCAGCCCAAGGGACAACCTGTGGACCGGGGAGCTGTTTTTT.

In its sample, this clonotype was seen many times. CDR3 amino acids: CASSRQGHLNEKLFF. The DNA of the CDR3 is TGTGCCAGCAGCCGTCAGGGACACCTAAATGAAAAACTGTTTTTT. The V call is TRBV13, the J call TRBJ1-4; D might be TRBD1 (6 bases). This CDR3 contains 15 residues. The V end lost 5 bases, the J end lost 5 bases, and 15 bases lay between the germline ends. Germline CDR1 is PRHDT and CDR2 is FYEKMQ (reference sequence).

This clonotype has a count of ten or more. The rearrangement joins TRBV4-2 to TRBJ1-4; 11 nucleotides match TRBD1. CDR1 and CDR2 from the germline V gene are LGHNA and YNFKEQ. CDR3 length: 16 amino acids. Losses at the gene ends were 4 bases for V and 4 bases for J; bases not matched to a gene: 5. For the CDR3, the DNA is TGTGCCAGCAGCCGTGGACAGGGGGCTAATAATGAAAAACTGTTTTTT. Its translation is CASSRGQGANNEKLFF.

The chain joins TRBV10-3 to TRBJ1-5; 8 bases align to TRBD1. Germline V gives CDR1 ENHRY, CDR2 SYGVKD. Trimming cost V 3 bases and J 1 base; bases outside gene matches: 5. The CDR3 has 16 residues. CDR3 coding DNA: TGTGCCATCAGTGACCGGGACAGGAAAAGCAATCAGCCCCAGCATTTT. Protein sequence: CAISDRDRKSNQPQHF.

As for this clonotype: A much larger clone lies one base from this, so it may be a read error. The gene calls are TRBV10-3 and TRBJ2-7; D possibly matches TRBD1 or TRBD2 (5 bases each). Trimming removed 4 bases from V and 3 bases from J, with 7 bases in between. CDR3 length: 12 residues. Per the germline V gene, CDR1 is ENHRY and CDR2 is SYGVKD. In DNA form, the CDR3 reads TGTGCCATCAGTGGGGACGGCTACGAGCAGTACTTC. Encoded protein: CAISGDGYEQYF.